The clone carrying this T cell receptor beta chain came up once. These data originate in a study of CD4 and CD8 cells across lung adenocarcinoma regions. TCRdb used MiXCR to reprocess the PCR reads, holding one entry per CDR3 protein. The sample holds tens of thousands of distinct CDR3 sequences, about half seen once. The CDR3 covers 15 residues. From germline, CDR1 is MNHNS and CDR2 SASEGT. The patients had localized lung adenocarcinoma, a non-small cell subtype. This receptor was identified in a male donor with lung adenocarcinoma. The CD4 and CD8 labels of this study may be unreliable. The chain carries TRBV6-1 and TRBJ2-3; D may be TRBD1 or TRBD2 (5 bases each). The last part of the DNA fits TRBJ2-7 better; the J call may be wrong. Sample: CD8+ T cells from the center of a lung tumor. The CDR3 reads CASSPGPWAKNTQYF. The CDR3, as DNA: TGTGCCAGCAGTCCGGGGCCGTGGGCCAAAAATACGCAGTACTTC.